What follows are 31 T cell receptor beta chains derived from one specimen sequenced in a study of T cells in Graves' hyperthyroidism and ophthalmopathy. Using RNA transcripts as the source, TCR beta CDR3 regions were amplified. When the TCR CDR3 underwent first-round RT-PCR, the HTBI primer set was used. TCRdb processed the multiplex PCR reads anew with MiXCR; each CDR3 protein has one entry. This table has around 390,000 distinct CDR3 sequences, about 14% appearing once. What was sequenced was blood. All receptors come from a woman aged 25 to 39 with Graves' ophthalmopathy.

The sample holds many counts of this clonotype. The chain has TRBV7-9 and TRBJ2-5; tentatively, D is TRBD2 (6 bases). The CDR3 has 15 amino acids. Trimming removed 11 bases at V and 2 bases at J, with 21 bases between. Looked up from germline, CDR1 is SEHNR and CDR2 is FQNEAQ (reference sequence). This CDR3 is CAVAAGPRIQETQYF. The CDR3 nucleotides are TGTGCCGTCGCCGCGGGACCGCGAATACAAGAGACCCAGTACTTC. Combining the CDR3 with reference TRBV7-9 and TRBJ2-5 gives the whole variable domain DTGVSQNPRHKITKRGQNVTFRCDPISEHNRLYWYRQTLGQGPEFLTYFQNEAQLEKSRLLSDRFSAERPKGSFSTLEIQRTEQGDSAMYLCAVAAGPRIQETQYFGPGTRLLVL.

This clonotype appeared many times. V gene TRBV4-1 combines with J gene TRBJ2-1; D gene unclear. This CDR3 comprises 12 residues. V gave up 5 bases and J gave up 3 bases, with 5 bases separating them. Germline V gene data show CDR1 as MGHRA and CDR2 as YSYEKL. CDR3 region: CASSTDYNEQFF. The CDR3 DNA reads TGCGCCAGCAGCACAGACTACAATGAGCAGTTCTTC.

There are many counts of this clonotype. The chain has TRBV11-3 and TRBJ2-2, with 12 bases matching TRBD1. CDR1 SGHNT and CDR2 YENEEA come from the germline V gene. The J segment lost 4 bases and the V segment lost 5 bases, leaving 5 bases of the junction unmatched. The CDR3 contains 16 residues. CDR3 nucleotides: TGTGCCAGCAGCAAGGGACAGGGGGCGGGCACCGGGGAGCTGTTTTTT. Translation: CASSKGQGAGTGELFF. Variable domain in full (rest from reference TRBV11-3 and TRBJ2-2): EAGVVQSPRYKIIEKKQPVAFWCNPISGHNTLYWYLQNLGQGPELLIRYENEEAVDDSQLPKDRFSAERLKGVDSTLKIQPAELGDSAVYLCASSKGQGAGTGELFFGEGSRLTVL.

A note on this clonotype: The junction differs from germline at one of its ends, possibly a read error. The chain carries TRBV12-3 or TRBV12-4 and TRBJ2-1; D not resolved. The CDR3 has 13 residues. The CDR3 loop reads CASTATSYNEQLF. DNA for the CDR3: TGTGCCAGCACCGCAACCTCCTACAATGAGCAGCTCTTC.

This clonotype was counted many times. The chain joins TRBV7-9 to TRBJ2-1; no reliable D call. The length of the CDR3 is 10 residues. V lost 5 bases and J 10 bases, leaving 6 bases between the germline ends. Germline-derived CDR1 and CDR2 are SEHNR and FQNEAQ (reference sequence). In DNA form, the CDR3 reads TGTGCCAGCAGCCCACCCGAGCAGTTCTTC. Its translation: CASSPPEQFF.

The sample holds a few counts of this clonotype. This chain uses TRBV25-1 with TRBJ1-1; D is perhaps TRBD1 (5 bases). This CDR3 has 11 amino acids. Trimming pared 8 bases from V and 6 bases from J, leaving 10 bases between. CDR1 is MGHDK and CDR2 is SYGVNS in the germline V gene. This chain's CDR3 is CASRSGPEAFF. In nucleotides, the CDR3 is TGTGCCAGCCGCTCGGGGCCTGAAGCTTTCTTT.

The table lists this clonotype with many counts. The chain links TRBV2 to TRBJ2-7; no firm D call. Germline-derived CDR1 and CDR2 are SNHLY and FYNNEI. Trimming cost V 8 bases and J 1 base, with 9 bases left between them. CDR3 size: 12 residues. CDR3 protein: CASQAQSYEQYF. CDR3 DNA: TGTGCCAGCCAGGCACAGTCCTACGAGCAGTACTTC.

The V and J genes are TRBV7-9 and TRBJ1-4, with D possibly matching TRBD1 (5 bases). This CDR3 spans 14 amino acids. From germline, CDR1 is SEHNR and CDR2 FQNEAQ (reference sequence). Trimming took off 3 bases at V and 6 bases at J, with 11 bases between the two ends. CDR3 in amino acids: CASSFWDEDEKLFF. The CDR3 DNA reads TGTGCCAGCAGCTTTTGGGACGAAGATGAAAAACTGTTTTTT.

This clonotype occurred many times. V is TRBV6-1 and J is TRBJ1-1; no firm D call. V was trimmed by 2 bases and J by 5 bases, leaving 15 bases between them. The length of the CDR3 is 15 residues. Germline V gives CDR1 MNHNS, CDR2 SASEGT. Written as DNA, the CDR3 is TGTGCCAGCAGTGAATCGATAAACCCCCCAACTGAAGCTTTCTTT. This sequence encodes CASSESINPPTEAFF.

In this sample, this clonotype turned up many times. The chain has TRBV28 and TRBJ1-5, with D maybe TRBD1 (5 bases). The CDR3 totals 14 residues. V was cut by 3 bases and J by 6 bases, with 12 bases left in between. Germline CDR1 and CDR2: MDHEN and SYDVKM. The CDR3: CASSLGGGSQPQHF. CDR3 bases: TGTGCCAGCAGTTTGGGTGGGGGATCTCAGCCCCAGCATTTT. Using reference TRBV28 and TRBJ1-5 for the parts outside the CDR3, the full variable domain is DVKVTQSSRYLVKRTGEKVFLECVQDMDHENMFWYRQDPGLGLRLIYFSYDVKMKEKGDIPEGYSVSREKKERFSLILESASTNQTSMYLCASSLGGGSQPQHFGDGTRLSIL.

This clonotype was detected many times. V gene TRBV10-1 combines with J gene TRBJ2-7, with a weak D call TRBD1 (5 bases). CDR3 size: 15 residues. Germline V lookup: CDR1 WNHNN, CDR2 SYGVQD (reference sequence). The V and J ends lost 5 bases and 0 bases respectively, with 14 bases between them. The CDR3: CASSSRPDSSYEQYF. The CDR3 DNA reads as TGCGCCAGCAGTTCCAGGCCTGACAGCTCCTACGAGCAGTACTTC.

The rearrangement uses TRBV6-1 and TRBJ2-7; 10 nucleotides align to TRBD2. The CDR3 extends over 19 amino acids. The germline V gene has CDR1 MNHNS and CDR2 SASEGT. Losses at the gene ends were 7 bases for V and 0 bases for J; bases not matched to a gene: 18. The CDR3 bases are TGTGCCAGCACCGAGTGGGCTAGCGGGGGACCTAAAAGCTCCTACGAGCAGTACTTC. Protein: CASTEWASGGPKSSYEQYF.

This clonotype was observed at least ten times. The chain combines TRBV4-1 with TRBJ1-6, with D possibly TRBD1 on 5 matching bases. Trimming took off 0 bases at V and 7 bases at J, with 10 bases between the two ends. The germline V gene encodes CDR1 MGHRA and CDR2 YSYEKL. The CDR3 is 15 residues long. In nucleotides, the CDR3 is TGCGCCAGCAGCCAAGACCTGCAGGGAAATTCACCCCTCCACTTT. This gives the protein CASSQDLQGNSPLHF.

This clonotype came up a few times. Just one base apart from a much larger clone, this may be a read error. This chain links TRBV28 with TRBJ2-7, with D possibly matching TRBD2 (5 bases). The CDR3 is 14 amino acids. Germline CDR1 is MDHEN and CDR2 is SYDVKM. V lost 5 bases and J 4 bases, leaving 15 bases between the germline ends. CDR3 in amino acids: CASSPGVRSYEQYF. DNA of the CDR3: TGTGCCAGCAGTCCCGGGGTCAGGAGTTACGAGCAGTACTTC.

This clonotype was recorded many times. The chain couples TRBV20-1 to TRBJ2-5; D is perhaps TRBD2 (5 bases). Per germline, CDR1 DFQATT and CDR2 SNEGSKA (reference sequence). CDR3 size: 13 residues. V was pared by 0 bases and J by 2 bases, with 7 bases between. CDR3 DNA: TGCAGTGCTAGAGATGAGCGGCAAGAGACCCAGTACTTC. Translated: CSARDERQETQYF.

Points on this clonotype: One base away lies a much larger clone, so this may be a sequencing read error. The chain recombines TRBV7-3 with TRBJ2-3; 12 bases align to TRBD2. Germline V gene lookup returns CDR1 SGHTA and CDR2 FQGTGA. V shed 5 bases and J 6 bases; nucleotides not matched to a gene: 9. The CDR3 extends over 16 amino acids. The CDR3 sequence is CASSPATSGGHDTQYF. The CDR3 DNA reads TGTGCCAGCAGCCCCGCGACTAGCGGGGGTCACGATACGCAGTATTTT.

Ten or more counts support this clonotype. The chain combines TRBV4-1 with TRBJ2-1, with a weak D call TRBD1 (5 bases). V gave up 1 base and J gave up 2 bases, with 12 bases separating them. The CDR3 is 16 amino acids. The germline CDR1 and CDR2 sequences are MGHRA and YSYEKL. The CDR3 coding sequence is TGCGCCAGCAGCCAAGTGGACATTCTCACCTACAATGAGCAGTTCTTC. Its translation is CASSQVDILTYNEQFF.

Concerning this clonotype: One end of the junction fails to match germline, which may point to a read error. The chain employs TRBV7-9 and TRBJ1-3; D gene uncertain. Germline V CDR1 and CDR2: SEHNR, FQNEAQ (reference sequence). The CDR3 consists of 14 residues. CDR3 coding DNA: TGTGCCAGCAGCTCCCCTAATGACGGAAACGCCATATATTTT. As protein: CASSSPNDGNAIYF.

This clonotype occurred many times. The gene calls are TRBV27 and TRBJ1-1; D possibly corresponds to TRBD1 (6 bases). This CDR3 has 13 residues. The ends were cut back, 3 bases at V and 8 bases at J, with 13 bases in the middle. Per germline, CDR1 MNHEY and CDR2 SMNVEV (reference sequence). As DNA, the CDR3 is TGTGCCAGCAGTTTTTTGCGGACAGACGAAGCTTTCTTT. Amino acids: CASSFLRTDEAFF.

In its sample, this clonotype was seen many times. This chain connects TRBV12-3 or TRBV12-4 to TRBJ1-2; TRBD1 aligns across 8 bases. CDR3 length equals 15 residues. Trimming cost V 6 bases and J 9 bases; bases outside gene matches: 15. The CDR3 is CASRSTGVKGYSYTF. The CDR3 bases are TGTGCCAGCAGATCGACAGGGGTAAAGGGATATAGCTACACCTTC.

This clonotype was detected many times. The V call is TRBV28, the J call TRBJ1-6; no reliable D call. The germline CDR1 and CDR2 sequences are MDHEN and SYDVKM. This CDR3 is 15 amino acids long. Trimming cost V 4 bases and J 6 bases, with 13 bases left between them. The CDR3 spells CASSYHFMRNSPLHF. The CDR3 bases are TGTGCCAGCAGTTATCACTTTATGCGTAATTCACCCCTCCACTTT.

Many counts were recorded for this clonotype. The chain couples TRBV15 to TRBJ1-1, with 10 bases identical to TRBD1. Germline assignment: CDR1 LNHNV and CDR2 YYDKDF (reference sequence). After removal of 4 bases from V and 4 bases from J, the junction contained 3 bases not matched to a gene. This CDR3 region has 14 residues. The CDR3 region has the DNA TGTGCCACCAGCATTCGACAGGGGGCCACTGAAGCTTTCTTT. Its translation: CATSIRQGATEAFF. Based on the CDR3 plus reference TRBV15 and TRBJ1-1, the full variable domain is DAMVIQNPRYQVTQFGKPVTLSCSQTLNHNVMYWYQQKSSQAPKLLFHYYDKDFNNEADTPDNFQSRRPNTSFCFLDIRSPGLGDTAMYLCATSIRQGATEAFFGQGTRLTVV.

This clonotype was counted a few times. This sequence joins TRBV6-1 and TRBJ2-1; 7 positions match TRBD2. This CDR3 has 13 amino acids. In germline, CDR1 is MNHNS, CDR2 SASEGT. The trim removed 6 bases at V and 15 bases at J, leaving 14 bases unmatched. The CDR3 DNA reads as TGTGCCAGCAGAGTACGACTAGCCCAGGCCCCGTTCTTC. Translation: CASRVRLAQAPFF.

This clonotype was seen at least ten times. The chain recombines TRBV20-1 with TRBJ2-3; unclear D gene. The CDR3 has 16 residues. From germline, CDR1 is DFQATT and CDR2 SNEGSKA (reference sequence). Trimming cost V 4 bases and J 0 bases, with 17 bases left between them. CDR3 sequence (DNA): TGCAGTGCTACCAGGCTACTGACACTGAGCACAGATACGCAGTATTTT. Translation gives CSATRLLTLSTDTQYF.

This clonotype was found many times. The chain combines TRBV6-1 with TRBJ2-7; 11 bases line up with TRBD1. This CDR3 has 15 amino acids. Germline-derived CDR1 and CDR2 are MNHNS and SASEGT. J gave up 6 bases and V 6 bases, and 10 bases lay outside the gene matches. Here the CDR3 reads CASRKFGQGAREQYF. The CDR3, as DNA: TGTGCCAGCAGGAAGTTCGGACAGGGGGCGCGCGAGCAGTACTTC.

This clonotype was recorded at least ten times. The V gene is TRBV28, the J gene TRBJ1-1; TRBD1 might be the D (5 bases). The CDR3 has 14 residues. CDR1 MDHEN and CDR2 SYDVKM come from the germline V gene. Trimming removed 4 bases from V and 1 base from J, with 10 bases in between. The CDR3 DNA follows: TGTGCCAGCAGTTCAGCGGGGACGAACACTGAAGCTTTCTTT. This gives the protein CASSSAGTNTEAFF.

This clonotype occurred many times. The chain couples TRBV18 to TRBJ1-2; 7 nucleotides line up with TRBD1. Germline V gives CDR1 KGHSH, CDR2 LQKENI. The junction had 9 bases not matched to a gene; V was cut back by 2 bases and J by 6 bases. The CDR3 loop spans 15 amino acids. The CDR3 loop reads CASSPFRDSVDGYTF. As DNA, the CDR3 is TGTGCCAGCTCACCATTCCGGGACAGCGTGGATGGCTACACCTTC. The full variable domain, in which reference TRBV18 and TRBJ1-2 provide the parts outside the CDR3, is NAGVMQNPRHLVRRRGQEARLRCSPMKGHSHVYWYRQLPEEGLKFMVYLQKENIIDESGMPKERFSAEFPKEGPSILRIQQVVRGDSAAYFCASSPFRDSVDGYTFGSGTRLTVV.

This clonotype was seen many times. The J gene is TRBJ2-3, the V gene TRBV2; maybe TRBD2 (5 bases). Germline V CDR1 and CDR2: SNHLY, FYNNEI. The CDR3 spans 14 residues. V was cut by 5 bases and J by 10 bases, with 19 bases left in between. In nucleotides, the CDR3 is TGTGCCAGCAGTTACAGAGCCTCTAGCACCGCGCAGTATTTT. It encodes CASSYRASSTAQYF.

The J gene is TRBJ1-1, the V gene TRBV7-8; D is undetermined. CDR1 and CDR2 from the germline V gene are SGHVS and FQNEAQ. Trimming cost V 0 bases and J 1 base, with 12 bases left between them. The CDR3 spans 16 residues. The CDR3 region has the DNA TGTGCCAGCAGCTTAGCTCTAACAGTGAGGAACACTGAAGCTTTCTTT. This gives the protein CASSLALTVRNTEAFF.

Note on this clonotype: Compared with germline, one end of the junction differs, possibly owing to a read error. The J gene is TRBJ1-5, the V gene TRBV12-3 or TRBV12-4, with D perhaps TRBD1 (6 bases). This CDR3 comprises 14 residues. In DNA, the CDR3 is TGTGCCAGCAGTTTGGTTGACAGGAATCAGCCCCGGCATTTT. It translates to CASSLVDRNQPRHF.

Ten or more counts support this clonotype. V is TRBV30 and J is TRBJ2-1, with D maybe TRBD2 (7 bases). The CDR3 contains 15 residues. The V end was cut by 4 bases, the J end by 10 bases, with 23 bases between. From germline, CDR1 is GTSNPN and CDR2 SVGIG (reference sequence). The CDR3 nucleotides read TGTGCCTGGACCCTCCTGGGGGGGGGGGCTGAGGAGCAGTTCTTC. Translating gives CAWTLLGGGAEEQFF.